A selection of T cell receptor beta chains follows, all from one sample in a study of T cell responses to AZD1222 COVID-19 vaccine. Only in-frame clones appear in the TCRdb table, and some are missing; sequencing was by immunoSEQ multiplex PCR. Found here are about 180,000 clones, 85% to 95% of them singletons; the top ten hold roughly 2%. Material: peripheral blood, obtained 28 days after the second AZD1222 dose. These receptors were taken from an adult who received the AZD1222 COVID-19 vaccine. The conserved cysteine and the conserved F or W are not part of the CDR3 here.

>TRBV20-1|TRBJ1-2
SASAGALANYGYT
>TRBV19|TRBJ1-5
ASSTTGGGQPQH
>TRBV5-1|TRBJ1-1
ASSGTVENTEAF
>TRBV19|TRBJ1-2
ASSAGTASMGYT
>TRBV3-1/TRBV3-2|TRBJ2-1
ASSQTSLNEQF
>TRBV19|TRBJ1-5
ASSIGLAGNQPQH
>TRBV7-2|TRBJ1-3
ASSFGRGGGNTIY
>TRBV10-2|TRBJ2-2
ASSESRLAAIKNTTGELF
>TRBV5-1|TRBJ2-5
ASSRPREVQETQY
>TRBV19|TRBJ1-1
ASSTTVNTEAF
>TRBV6-5|TRBJ1-6
ASSYGQANSPLH
>TRBV19|TRBJ1-6
ASSTTRGRTLH
>TRBV9|TRBJ1-6
ASSPLQNSPLH
>TRBV30|TRBJ2-1
AWSPSWAGGWHEQF
>TRBV20-1|TRBJ1-5
SASLVGQPQH
>TRBV30|TRBJ2-6
AWSGANVLT
>TRBV3-1/TRBV3-2|TRBJ1-2
ASSLGFGGQGHGYT
>TRBV5-5|TRBJ1-1
ASSSQGGTEAF
>TRBV5-1|TRBJ2-3
ASSPGTSTDTQY
>TRBV19|TRBJ1-2
ASSAGQGVGYT
>TRBV3-1/TRBV3-2|TRBJ1-3
ATAGLGNTIY
>TRBV4-3|TRBJ2-1
ASSRTGQGNEQF
>TRBV5-1|TRBJ2-7
ASSLASGRAYEQY
>TRBV11-2|TRBJ2-1
ASSADLGLAGYNEQF
>TRBV2|TRBJ2-1
ASNRQDNYNEQF
>TRBV3-1/TRBV3-2|TRBJ1-3
ASSEGGTGLHTIY
>TRBV7-3|TRBJ2-1
ASRASGGPLNEQF
>TRBV30|TRBJ2-7
AWSQAPRLGRTYEQY
>TRBV12-3/TRBV12-4|TRBJ1-1
ASRGQENTEAF
>TRBV19|TRBJ2-2
ASSFWGSGELF
>TRBV29-1|TRBJ1-3
SVDGSGDTIY
>TRBV27|TRBJ1-5
ASSLSGGQGPNQPQH
>TRBV7-9|TRBJ2-3
ASSLGPPPDTQY
>TRBV5-1|TRBJ1-5
ASSPGQGNQPQH
>TRBV5-6|TRBJ2-6
ASSSRRTFGANVLT
>TRBV7-8|TRBJ2-5
ASRKPPGMGTSGRGETQY
>TRBV6-1|TRBJ1-5
ASSEIRQH
>TRBV23-1|TRBJ1-2
ASSQVTRVST
>TRBV10-1|TRBJ2-1
ASSELAGGSYNEQF
>TRBV19|TRBJ2-5
ASSIGIEVGQETQY
>TRBV11-3|TRBJ2-2
ASSRRGPANTGELF
>TRBV7-3|TRBJ2-6
ASSTNPSGANVLT
>TRBV11-2|TRBJ2-3
ASSLSGRRSRADTQY
>TRBV7-9|TRBJ2-7
ASSPRVPYEQY
>TRBV7-2|TRBJ2-1
ASSRTSGGQGGLNEQF
>TRBV4-1|TRBJ2-4
ASRQLGGAVAENIQY
>TRBV2|TRBJ1-2
ASSEAHRVGGTNGYT
>TRBV18|TRBJ2-7
ASSPGQGVHEQY
>TRBV3-1/TRBV3-2|TRBJ1-5
ASSRTREDQPQH
>TRBV4-2|TRBJ2-3
ASSQHVLAGNTDTQY
>TRBV6-5|TRBJ2-5
ASSYAGGSQETQY